This paragraph reports one T cell receptor beta chain. Its antigen remains undetermined. Per-nucleotide qualities are absent, and no much larger clonotype sits a single base away. Library preparation was by the immunoSEQ multiplex PCR assay. For the multiplex PCR, a mixture combining 60 forward primers for TCR Vbeta segments and 13 reverse primers for TCR Jbeta segments was used. A multiplex PCR assay on genomic DNA amplified the CDR3 region of rearranged TCR beta genes. Amplified TCR beta libraries were sequenced as 87-base-pair reads on the Illumina HiSeq System. Under the source paper's analysis protocol: Across the 500 to 750 repertoires, a later analysis counted some 80 million unique TCR beta chains, around 11 million of which were shared by at least two donors. Raw reads were error-corrected and collapsed into unique sequences with a nearest-neighbor algorithm that merged closely related sequences to remove PCR and sequencing errors. To assign V, D and J gene segments, CDR3 sequences were aligned to IMGT reference sequences. For a sequence to be retained, a match of at least six nucleotides to both a V gene segment and a J gene segment was required. A rearrangement counted as productive if the CDR3 had no stop codons and remained in frame with V and J, and every other rearrangement counted as non-productive. CDR3 was defined by IMGT convention, running from the second conserved V-encoded cysteine to the conserved J-encoded phenylalanine. The earlier analysis of some 580 of the donors excluded any sequence lacking an unambiguous match to a single V gene segment. An earlier analysis of a few hundred of the donors classified V segments as functional when productive rearrangements were above 56.7% and as segregating when the standard deviation between donors was above 5%. To diagnose cytomegalovirus status from the catalog of TCR beta chain sequences, a statistical classification framework was built. A later analysis assigned V and J genes by comparing TCR nucleotide sequences with IMGT/GENE-DB human TR gene sequences. A later analysis assigned CDR3 sequences and most-parsimonious VDJ recombination scenarios with the TCRdist pipeline. In a later analysis, each TCR beta chain was defined by its CDR3 amino acid sequence together with its V-gene family, and reads lacking a unique V-gene family were excluded. In a later analysis, 450 to 600 highly shared, low-generation-probability nucleotide sequences were removed to address suspected cross-contamination and a sequencing artifact. A later analysis calculated a clonal expansion index for each public chain from normalized within-repertoire ranks of inferred template counts. A later analysis computed generation probabilities with a VDJ recombination model fitted to out-of-frame rearrangements, and checked the results against IGoR. In a later analysis, TCR-TCR, TCR-HLA and TCR-CMV co-occurrence was scored with hypergeometric tests, and a repertoire-size bias correction was applied to TCR pairs. To estimate false discovery rates, a later analysis permuted the HLA or CMV assignments 20 times. A later analysis grouped co-occurring TCRs with DBSCAN, adding TCRdist sequence similarity when clustering within HLA-allele-positive subsets. Repertoires with fewer than 30,000 or more than 120,000 public chains were left out of co-occurrence clustering, as were roughly five repertoires with anomalous nucleotide sharing. The table was pulled from immuneACCESS by TCRdb, which kept in-frame rearrangements only. Such tables lose some clones; where checked, under half of the loss comes from unresolved V genes, and the rest has no known cause. Clone size and V and J calls were adopted from that table, with D and trimming inferred from the DNA. The sample records some 180,000 clones, 70% to 85% of which are singletons. The top ten constitute about 1.5% of the sample.

In total, 500 to 700 healthy bone marrow donors made up the cohort. At the time of sampling, all cohort members were nominally healthy, though unrecorded immune exposures were likely present. The donor was CMV seronegative and was included in the group of hundreds of seronegative cohort members. Every donor gave a peripheral blood sample, and the peripheral blood mononuclear cells from that sample were used for TCR beta sequencing. The Qiagen DNeasy Blood Extraction Kit was used to extract genomic DNA from the blood cell samples. This sample stems from a study of cytomegalovirus exposure and HLA in healthy donors (dated by TCRdb to 2016 to 2017). Broadly, across the study: An earlier analysis of approximately 600 of the donors reported roughly 270 Gb of sequence data and some 120 million unique TCR beta sequences from around 200 million T cells. Typing coverage varied by locus: roughly 629-640 donors for A, B, C, DRB1 and DQB1; 522 for DQA1; some 610 for DPA1; fewer than 480 for DPB1. Among about 410 genotyped donors of the cohort, an average of about 240,000 unique TCR beta nucleotide sequences was sequenced per donor, of which roughly 18% were non-productive. The aim of the study was to test whether cataloging public T cell receptors could identify signatures of past pathogen exposure. The study profiled the T cell repertoires of under 850 subjects by immunosequencing and related them to cytomegalovirus serostatus. To predict cytomegalovirus infection status, the study brought together high-throughput TCR immunosequencing, statistical association of individual TCRs with disease status, and machine learning. In a later analysis, previously published TCR beta repertoires from 500 to 750 donors were re-analyzed and high-resolution HLA genotyping was added so that TCR occurrence patterns could be studied. Rather than drawing on any new phenotypic data, the later analysis identified candidate immune exposures from TCR beta sequences and the way those sequences occurred across donors. Donor age, sex, ethnicity and CMV serostatus were collected together with the repertoire data. Because of strong linkage in the cohort, four to six DR-DQ haplotypes were treated as single units for association and clustering. HLA typing included class I and class II loci at four-digit resolution. To decide whether each TCR beta V gene segment behaved as functional or pseudogenic, an earlier analysis of several hundred of the donors relied on high-throughput TCR beta sequencing. All discovery cohort repertoires had been generated on a single sequencing platform. Of the roughly 410 genotyped donors, more than 75% were placed in the genetic ancestry cluster associated with self-reported Caucasian donors. A later genetic analysis took genome-wide SNP genotypes for about 55% of the 666 donors and used that subset as a discovery cohort. A separate validation cohort of 100 to 150 different subjects was used in addition to the roughly 620-subject first cohort. An early release that covered about 640 HLA-typed donors contained around 300 gigabases of sequencing data and around 80 million unique TCR sequences. The study at large found these results: While some public TCRs were present in many individuals, most TCR sequences turned up only very rarely across donors. Assigning TCR associations to individual alleles was difficult when HLA alleles, especially DR and DQ, strongly co-occurred. In a later analysis, HLA-associated TCR beta chains were found to be more clonally expanded and to have lower generation probabilities than equally common non-associated chains. The study gave a list of 150 to 200 TCR beta chains associated with cytomegalovirus. Most CMV-associated TCR beta chains appeared to be HLA-restricted in a later analysis, and the HLA associations seemed to be driven largely by CMV exposure. In a later analysis, several top co-occurrence clusters were reported to appear linked to parvovirus B19, influenza, CMV and Epstein-Barr virus. Because HLA typing was missing for some donors at each locus, association tests included only the typed subset. The presence/absence analyses assumed that sequencing depth was roughly uniform across donors, and that assumption may not be true. Three of the identified cytomegalovirus-associated TCR beta chains were confirmed in vitro to be specific for cytomegalovirus antigens. In an earlier analysis of roughly 560 of the donors, most TCR beta V segments were observed in productive rearrangements about 87% or about 30% of the time, broadly matching IMGT annotations. A later analysis found that TCR association rates varied across HLA loci, with DRB1 alleles showing the most associated TCRs and HLA-C alleles the fewest. Some IMGT-functional V segments, including TRBV6-2 and TRBV6-3, could not be told apart with the 87-base-pair reads, so those segments were excluded. In a later analysis, some 17,000 TCR beta sequences were associated with specific HLA alleles at a false discovery rate of 0.05. A cluster of highly shared sequence variants was judged likely to represent a technical artifact of the sequencing pipeline. Cytomegalovirus status was reported to be diagnosed by the classifier with high specificity and sensitivity in both the original and validation cohorts. It was suggested by the authors that the approach could potentially be generalized to other disease states and immunological phenotypes. Immune exposure information for the cohort was limited to CMV serostatus. According to a later genetic analysis, donors in an Asian-associated ancestry cluster had fewer N-insertions in productive TCRs than the approximately 610-donor mean. Linkage disequilibrium might explain the correlated functional status among segregating V segments, but an unknown experimental factor could not be ruled out. Only TCR beta chains were sequenced in this cohort, and the absence of alpha or paired-chain data limited detectable features. A further reported finding was that TCR beta sequences accurately predicted the HLA-A and HLA-B alleles for most subjects in the first cohort. An association between a missense DCLRE1C variant and V-gene and J-gene trimming of TCR beta chains was found in a later genetic analysis and replicated in an independent cohort. Around 16 rarely observed V segments, including chromosome 9 orphons, were excluded from the earlier analysis of several hundred of the donors because counts were too low.

Including the terminal cysteine and phenylalanine, the CDR3 comprises 16 residues. Only the CDR3 DNA stays, 48 bases, in frame from base 1. Trimming removed 10 bases from V and 3 bases from J; the gene matches leave 17 bases unexplained. Taken from the germline V gene, the CDR1 and CDR2 loops are SGHTA and FQGNSA. Sequenced sample: PBMCs. The rearranged chain carries TRBV7-2 and TRBJ2-5; 7 bases in between match TRBD1. The clonotype comes from a man aged 18 to 30 in good health and CMV-seronegative. The DNA reads as follows: TGTGCCACATCCCGATCCAGGACAGGCCCGAAAGAGACCCAGTACTTC. Its product reads: CATSRSRTGPKETQYF.